This TCR beta chain was identified during a study of neoadjuvant anti-PD-1 for oral cavity cancer (TCRdb year 2021). Regarding the research as a whole: Before undergoing curative-intent surgical resection, most patients got three to four biweekly nivolumab doses at 3 mg/kg. For patients who did not progress, a fourth nivolumab dose was given around day 43, followed by definitive surgical resection on days 50-56. An approximately 34% response rate was observed in the parent correlative cohort, in which around twelve patients were included. Under RECIST 1.1, patients with complete response, partial response or stable disease were classed as responders, and patients with progression were classed as non-responders. General conclusions and limits of the study: After neoadjuvant nivolumab, significantly higher T cell clonality (Gini index) was found within PBMCs in non-responders than in responders. Higher pretreatment blood Treg/Th17 ratios correlated with higher pretreatment blood TCRbeta clonality and lower post-treatment tumor TCRbeta clonality. Only three patients per response group were included in the TCR analyses, and larger cohorts for validation were called for by the authors.

Interpreted using the paper, the time point label stands for: after neoadjuvant nivolumab, at surgical resection. The patients had newly diagnosed stage II-IVA oral cavity squamous cell carcinoma and had not received any prior systemic or radiation treatment. The cohort consisted of patients with HPV-negative, locally advanced oral cavity squamous cell carcinoma. No culture maintenance or expansion was done, as the peripheral blood mononuclear cells went straight to analysis. The samples were drawn from a longitudinal correlative study tied to a single-arm phase II trial testing neoadjuvant nivolumab in oral cavity squamous cell carcinoma. Genomic DNA-based TCRbeta sequencing was performed on subject-matched pre- and post-treatment PBMCs and tumors from three responders and three non-responders. Peripheral blood mononuclear cells were drawn once before nivolumab treatment and a second time after treatment, when surgery took place. The Maxwell RSC DNA from Cells kit was used to extract genomic DNA from PBMCs.

Points on this clone: Its recognized antigen is unknown. No qualities accompany the bases; no much larger clone lies one base away.

PBMC libraries used mostly approximately 0.5 ug of input genomic DNA for deep sequencing, with six replicates per sample. TCRbeta libraries were prepared with the immunoSEQ hsTCRbeta kit according to the manufacturer's instructions. Sequencing of the completed libraries took place using an Illumina NovaSeq 6000 S4 flow cell after they had been pooled to 3 nM. The authors' analysis ran thus. Raw data preprocessing and quality control were performed with the immunoSEQ Analyzer. The analysis was limited to productive rearrangements, and each clonotype was defined by a unique CDR3 amino acid sequence. Repertoire clonality was estimated as the Gini-Simpson index, which was calculated using the R package tcR. Student's t test was used to compare Gini indices, and Pearson correlation was used to assess associations with tumor size change. The table comes from immuneACCESS by way of TCRdb, which keeps in-frame sequences with V and J called. Part of the clones is missing from these tables; in studies checked, under half for an unresolved V gene and the rest for unknown reasons. V, J and clone size are taken as reported in that table, and D and trimming were inferred from the DNA itself. The sample table holds 65,000 to 70,000 clones, of which approximately 87% were seen once. Of the sample, 2.5% to 3% is held by the ten largest clones.

CDR3 length: 13 amino acids, cysteine to phenylalanine. The CDR3 DNA has 39 bases and is translated from base 1. CDR1 WSHSY and CDR2 SAAADI were looked up in the germline V gene. The germline ends are 7 bases apart after V is trimmed by 3 bases and J by 1 base. Sequencing used PBMCs, obtained after nivolumab (anti-PD-1) treatment. This sequence uses TRBV10-2 and TRBJ2-7; the D gene is not confidently resolved. The sequence was obtained from a person between 40 and 79 years old with oral cavity squamous cell carcinoma. In nucleotides, the sequence is TGCGCCAGCAGTGAAGGCGGTTCCTACGAGCAGTACTTC. Translation gives CASSEGGSYEQYF.